The 29 T cell receptor beta chains below come from one sample, sequenced in a study of regulatory T cells in long-lasting Graves disease. Indicated time point: newly diagnosed GD, antithyroid drugs for less than 3 months. The authors made the TCR library using RNA they extracted from PBMCs. In building TCR beta libraries, iRepertoire HTBI primers were used together with Arm-PCR of CDR3 regions. TCRdb called the multiplex PCR reads again in MiXCR, with one record for every CDR3 protein. Of 450,000 to 700,000 distinct CDR3 sequences listed, roughly 13% are singletons. These sequences were also reported in another study, on T cells in Graves' hyperthyroidism and ophthalmopathy.

The sequenced sample was peripheral blood mononuclear cells (PBMCs), obtained at new diagnosis, from a patient treated with antithyroid drugs. The receptors here all came from a man younger than 45 with Graves disease.

CDR3 DNA sequence: TGCGCCAGCACAGATACGCGGTACAATGAGCAGTTCTTC. Translation: CASTDTRYNEQFF. This chain links TRBV10-2 with TRBJ2-1; D not certain. V dropped 7 bases and J dropped 4 bases, with 11 bases sitting between them. Looked up from germline, CDR1 is WSHSY and CDR2 is SAAADI. The CDR3 extends over 13 amino acids.

This clonotype turned up a few times. This chain connects TRBV20-1 to TRBJ2-7, with 10 positions matching TRBD2. The germline V gene has CDR1 DFQATT and CDR2 SNEGSKA (reference sequence). The CDR3 runs 15 residues. J was trimmed by 7 bases and V by 5 bases; bases with no gene match: 14. The CDR3 DNA reads as TGCAGTGCTTTAGACAGCGGGAGGGGCTCGGGAGAGCAGTACTTC. Translation: CSALDSGRGSGEQYF.

The chain joins TRBV6-5 to TRBJ2-7; TRBD1 aligns across 9 bases. The V segment lost 4 bases and the J segment 3 bases; nucleotides outside the gene matches: 7. The CDR3 extends over 15 amino acids. Per the germline V gene, CDR1 is MNHEY and CDR2 is SVGAGI. CDR3 protein: CASSLEEGQGYEQYF. CDR3 nucleotide sequence: TGTGCCAGCAGTTTGGAAGAGGGACAGGGCTACGAGCAGTACTTC.

This clonotype was recorded many times. CDR3 sequence: CSARGIAAPGHQLADTQYF. The CDR3 DNA follows: TGCAGTGCTAGGGGGATTGCTGCGCCGGGACACCAACTAGCAGATACGCAGTATTTT. The chain employs TRBV20-1 and TRBJ2-3, with D perhaps TRBD1 (6 bases). CDR3 length equals 19 residues. Germline V gives CDR1 DFQATT, CDR2 SNEGSKA (reference sequence). Trimming pared 3 bases from V and 4 bases from J, leaving 29 bases between.

At least ten counts were recorded for this clonotype. The J gene is TRBJ2-5, the V gene TRBV2; 14 nucleotides line up with TRBD2. Germline CDR1 SNHLY, CDR2 FYNNEI. The CDR3 has 17 residues. Trimming at V came to 6 bases and at J to 4 bases, leaving 10 bases not matched to a gene. The CDR3 coding sequence is TGTGCCAGCAGGCCCGGGACTAGCGGGAGTGGCAGAGAGACCCAGTACTTC. This sequence encodes CASRPGTSGSGRETQYF.

This clonotype was seen repeatedly, ten times or more. This chain joins TRBV29-1 and TRBJ1-2; D unresolved. Germline values: CDR1 SQVTM, CDR2 ANQGSEA. This CDR3 has 15 residues. Trimming removed 8 bases from V and 0 bases from J, with 19 bases in between. For the CDR3, the DNA is TGCAGCCCCGAGGTGGAGGGCTTACCTAACTATGGCTACACCTTC. This codes for CSPEVEGLPNYGYTF.

This clonotype was counted at least ten times. The chain joins TRBV7-2 to TRBJ1-1, with D possibly matching TRBD1 (5 bases). Germline CDR1 is SGHTA and CDR2 is FQGNSA. CDR3 length equals 15 residues. V dropped 4 bases and J dropped 4 bases, with 16 bases sitting between them. CDR3 DNA sequence: TGTGCCAGCAGCTCGTGGGGGACCGGGGGCACTGAAGCTTTCTTT. As protein: CASSSWGTGGTEAFF.

The table lists this clonotype with many counts. The chain carries TRBV4-1 and TRBJ1-2; D possibly corresponds to TRBD1 (6 bases). The CDR3 has 14 amino acids. CDR1 MGHRA and CDR2 YSYEKL come from the germline V gene. V was pared by 4 bases and J by 4 bases, with 13 bases between. CDR3 sequence (DNA): TGCGCCAGCAGCCCAGGTTTGGGGGCCTATGGCTACACCTTC. Encoded protein: CASSPGLGAYGYTF.

A few counts support this clonotype. V usage is TRBV27 and J usage is TRBJ2-2, with D perhaps assigned TRBD1 or TRBD2 (5 bases each). The CDR3 has 16 residues. The V gene lost 3 bases and the J gene lost 6 bases, with 17 bases spanning the gap. Germline lookup yields CDR1 MNHEY and CDR2 SMNVEV (reference sequence). In DNA form, the CDR3 reads TGTGCCAGCAGTTTCCCCTCAGAGGGGCCAGCCGGGGAGCTGTTTTTT. Encoded protein: CASSFPSEGPAGELFF.

This clonotype was observed a handful of times. V usage is TRBV5-1 and J usage is TRBJ2-1; no firm D call. This CDR3 comprises 13 residues. V dropped 2 bases and J dropped 5 bases, with 8 bases sitting between them. Germline V gives CDR1 SGHRS, CDR2 YFSETQ. The DNA of the CDR3 is TGCGCCAGCAGCTTACCAGAAGACAATGAGCAGTTCTTC. Translating gives CASSLPEDNEQFF.

Many counts were recorded for this clonotype. The rearrangement uses TRBV6-2 or TRBV6-3 and TRBJ2-1, with 14 nucleotides matching TRBD2. Germline-derived CDR1 and CDR2 are MNHEY and SVGEGT. The V segment lost 6 bases and the J segment 1 base; nucleotides outside the gene matches: 2. The CDR3 runs to 16 residues. The CDR3 DNA reads as TGTGCCAGCAGCAGACTAGCGGGAGGGTCCTACAATGAGCAGTTCTTC. Residues: CASSRLAGGSYNEQFF.

This clonotype has at least ten counts. J is TRBJ2-5 and V is TRBV5-1, with 8 bases aligning to TRBD2. Germline values: CDR1 SGHRS, CDR2 YFSETQ. This CDR3 is 14 amino acids long. The V and J ends lost 1 base and 4 bases, in that order; junction bases with no gene match: 3. The CDR3 here is CASSLLGRGETQYF. CDR3 bases: TGCGCCAGCAGCTTGCTCGGGAGGGGAGAGACCCAGTACTTC.

The table lists this clonotype with many counts. This rearrangement joins TRBV30 to TRBJ2-7, with TRBD1 matching over 11 bases. The trim removed 2 bases at V and 3 bases at J, leaving 6 bases unmatched. This CDR3 contains 15 residues. CDR1 and CDR2 from the germline V gene are GTSNPN and SVGIG (reference sequence). The CDR3 region is CAWSYGTGGNYEQYF. The CDR3, as DNA: TGTGCCTGGAGTTACGGGACAGGGGGGAACTACGAGCAGTACTTC. Full variable domain (missing parts from reference TRBV30 and TRBJ2-7): SQTIHQWPATLVQPVGSPLSLECTVEGTSNPNLYWYRQAAGRGLQLLFYSVGIGQISSEVPQNLSASRPQDRQFILSSKKLLLSDSGFYLCAWSYGTGGNYEQYFGPGTRLTVT.

Points on this clonotype: Germline is not matched at one junction end, which may reflect a read error. This chain joins TRBV19 and TRBJ2-7; the D is unclear. Germline CDR1 is LNHDA and CDR2 is SQIVND (reference sequence). The CDR3 is 10 residues long. The CDR3 sequence is CACSLYEQYF. The DNA for the CDR3 is TGTGCCTGTAGTCTCTACGAGCAGTACTTC.

This clonotype was seen only a few times. The chain couples TRBV5-1 to TRBJ1-6; D might be TRBD1 (6 bases). Trimming took off 3 bases at V and 12 bases at J, with 7 bases between the two ends. This CDR3 spans 11 amino acids. Germline values: CDR1 SGHRS, CDR2 YFSETQ. Here the CDR3 DNA reads TGCGCCAGCAGCTCACAGGGACCCCTCCACTTT. Its translation is CASSSQGPLHF. Variable domain in full (rest from reference TRBV5-1 and TRBJ1-6): KAGVTQTPRYLIKTRGQQVTLSCSPISGHRSVSWYQQTPGQGLQFLFEYFSETQRNKGNFPGRFSGRQFSNSRSEMNVSTLELGDSALYLCASSSQGPLHFGNGTRLTVT.

This clonotype was recorded at least ten times. The chain links TRBV6-1 to TRBJ2-3; D not resolved. V lost 10 bases, J lost 0 bases, and 11 bases lay in between. In germline, CDR1 is MNHNS, CDR2 SASEGT. CDR3 size: 13 residues. The DNA for the CDR3 is TGTGCCACAGCCCAATTTAGCACAGATACGCAGTATTTT. Amino acid sequence: CATAQFSTDTQYF.

About this clonotype: This may stem from a read error, because a much larger clone lies one nucleotide away. The rearrangement links TRBV29-1 to TRBJ2-1, with D unclear. V shed 3 bases and J shed 4 bases, with 13 bases lying between them. Germline V CDR1 and CDR2: SQVTM, ANQGSEA. This CDR3 has 14 residues. CDR3 loop: CSVDKRPNYNEQFF. In nucleotides, the CDR3 is TGCAGCGTTGATAAACGGCCCAATTACAATGAGCAGTTCTTC.

This clonotype was observed many times. At one end the junction does not follow the germline gene, possibly because of a read error. The chain links TRBV20-1 to TRBJ2-1; 7 positions agree with TRBD1. CDR3 length: 11 residues. Per germline, CDR1 DFQATT and CDR2 SNEGSKA (reference sequence). CDR3 in DNA: TGCAGTGCTAGAGACGGACAGGACTCTAGCTTC. Translating gives CSARDGQDSSF.

This clonotype was counted at least ten times. The chain recombines TRBV20-1 with TRBJ2-5, with D unresolved. The germline gives CDR1 DFQATT, CDR2 SNEGSKA (reference sequence). V was shortened by 2 bases and J by 1 base, with 5 bases between the two germline ends. The CDR3 loop spans 12 amino acids. CDR3 sequence reads: CSARPSQETQYF. CDR3 bases: TGCAGTGCTAGACCCAGCCAAGAGACCCAGTACTTC.

The CDR3 spells CASSPENLRGPGELFF. The CDR3 nucleotides are TGTGCCAGCAGCCCCGAGAATCTCAGGGGGCCCGGGGAGCTGTTTTTT. V usage is TRBV5-4 and J usage is TRBJ2-2, with 8 positions matching TRBD1. Per germline, CDR1 SGHNT and CDR2 YYREEE (reference sequence). The trim removed 4 bases at V and 6 bases at J, leaving 11 bases unmatched. The CDR3 runs 16 residues.

This clonotype was seen ten or more times. The CDR3 nucleotides read TGCGCCAGCCGCGTCGCGGGCAGATCCAATGAGCAGTTCTTC. It codes for CASRVAGRSNEQFF. The chain recombines TRBV5-1 with TRBJ2-1, with a weak D call TRBD2 (5 bases). The germline V gene has CDR1 SGHRS and CDR2 YFSETQ. This CDR3 spans 14 amino acids. Trimming left V 7 bases short and J 6 bases short, with 17 bases between.

This clonotype showed up just a few times. CDR3 sequence: CSAPGVTEAFF. Written as DNA, the CDR3 is TGCAGTGCCCCGGGGGTCACTGAAGCTTTCTTT. The rearrangement uses TRBV20-1 and TRBJ1-1; D is perhaps TRBD1 (5 bases). The CDR3 is 11 residues long. Trimming cost V 6 bases and J 4 bases, with 9 bases left between them. The germline gives CDR1 DFQATT, CDR2 SNEGSKA (reference sequence).

The chain employs TRBV3-1 and TRBJ2-2, with a weak D call TRBD2 (5 bases). Germline CDR1 is LGHDT and CDR2 is YNNKEL (reference sequence). The CDR3 spans 17 residues. Trimming took 0 bases from V and 1 from J, leaving 12 bases between them. In DNA form, the CDR3 reads TGTGCCAGCAGCCAAGATTCGCGGGTTGAGAACACCGGGGAGCTGTTTTTT. The encoded protein is CASSQDSRVENTGELFF. Using reference TRBV3-1 and TRBJ2-2 for the parts outside the CDR3, the full variable domain is DTAVSQTPKYLVTQMGNDKSIKCEQNLGHDTMYWYKQDSKKFLKIMFSYNNKELIINETVPNRFSPKSPDKAHLNLHINSLELGDSAVYFCASSQDSRVENTGELFFGEGSRLTVL.

At least ten counts were recorded for this clonotype. The chain couples TRBV28 to TRBJ1-2; 7 nucleotides align to TRBD1. The CDR3 spans 13 residues. Losses at the gene ends were 11 bases for V and 7 bases for J; bases not matched to a gene: 13. Germline loops: CDR1 MDHEN, CDR2 SYDVKM. The CDR3 sequence is CASRGGRLSGYTF. CDR3 sequence (DNA): TGTGCCTCAAGAGGGGGCCGACTATCTGGCTACACCTTC.

Ten or more counts support this clonotype. The rearrangement joins TRBV2 to TRBJ1-5; D not resolved. CDR1 and CDR2 from the germline V gene are SNHLY and FYNNEI. V shed 8 bases and J shed 3 bases, with 8 bases lying between them. CDR3 size: 12 residues. The CDR3: CASGGSNQPQHF. The CDR3 nucleotides read TGTGCCAGCGGAGGCTCCAATCAGCCCCAGCATTTT.

The sample holds many counts of this clonotype. The chain recombines TRBV29-1 with TRBJ1-1; D ambiguous. Germline V gene sequence: CDR1 SQVTM, CDR2 ANQGSEA. The V and J ends lost 3 bases and 1 base respectively, with 6 bases between them. This CDR3 region has 12 residues. The CDR3 spells CSVDAWNTEAFF. In nucleotides, the CDR3 is TGCAGCGTTGATGCTTGGAACACTGAAGCTTTCTTT.

This clonotype came up many times. The J gene is TRBJ2-5, the V gene TRBV11-1; 9 positions agree with TRBD1. With 6 bases clipped from V and 5 bases from J, the junction kept 4 bases outside the gene matches. The CDR3 has 13 amino acids. The germline V gene encodes CDR1 SGHAT and CDR2 FQDESV (reference sequence). CDR3 loop: CASRRTGGETQYF. Written as DNA, the CDR3 is TGTGCCAGCAGAAGAACAGGGGGCGAGACCCAGTACTTC. Looking up the rest from reference TRBV11-1 and TRBJ2-5 gives the full variable domain: EAEVAQSPRYKITEKSQAVAFWCDPISGHATLYWYRQILGQGPELLVQFQDESVVDDSQLPKDRFSAERLKGVDSTLKIQPAELGDSAMYLCASRRTGGETQYFGPGTRLLVL.

This clonotype was seen ten or more times. The rearrangement links TRBV20-1 to TRBJ1-2, with 9 bases aligning to TRBD1. The V segment lost 0 bases and the J segment 4 bases; nucleotides outside the gene matches: 3. The CDR3 loop spans 14 amino acids. Germline V CDR1 and CDR2: DFQATT, SNEGSKA (reference sequence). In nucleotides, the CDR3 is TGCAGTGCTAGAGATCGGGACAGGGCCTATGGCTACACCTTC. It translates to CSARDRDRAYGYTF.

The V and J genes are TRBV27 and TRBJ1-1, with D hard to call. Trimming removed 2 bases at V and 4 bases at J, with 17 bases between. This CDR3 comprises 16 residues. In germline, CDR1 is MNHEY, CDR2 SMNVEV (reference sequence). CDR3 DNA: TGTGCCAGCAGTTTAAATCCCCGGGCCCGAGCCACTGAAGCTTTCTTT. Its protein product is CASSLNPRARATEAFF.